This T cell receptor beta chain was sequenced in a study of blood T cell repertoires in COVID-19. TCRdb keeps only in-frame clones here, not all; method: immunoSEQ multiplex PCR. This table holds about 430,000 clones, about 88% found once. Material for sequencing was PBMCs or T cells enriched from blood (not recorded which). This sequence was found in a woman in her late teens or twenties who had been exposed to COVID-19.

DNA for the CDR3: TGTGCCAGCAGTTTATTCGGCGGGAGTGGGTACGAGCAGTACTTC. It translates to CASSLFGGSGYEQYF. The rearrangement joins TRBV27 to TRBJ2-7, with 7 bases matching TRBD2. This CDR3 is 15 amino acids long. Germline V gene lookup returns CDR1 MNHEY and CDR2 SMNVEV (reference sequence). The V and J ends lost 1 base and 4 bases, in that order; junction bases with no gene match: 7.